These 21 T cell receptor beta chains share one sample of origin, sequenced in a study of CD4+ T cells in melanoma. Clones were sequenced by immunoSEQ multiplex PCR, and TCRdb holds only the in-frame ones, with some missing. The sample yields about 140,000 clones, roughly 91% seen once. The receptor set was obtained from a human donor with melanoma.

The chain couples TRBV5-5 to TRBJ2-7, with a weak D call TRBD1 (5 bases). V was pared by 4 bases and J by 7 bases, with 18 bases between. The CDR3 length is 14 residues. Germline values: CDR1 SGHKS, CDR2 YYEKEE (reference sequence). CDR3 DNA: TGTGCCAGCAGCGGTGGGCAGGGTCTTCAGGAGCAGTACTTC. Translated, it gives CASSGGQGLQEQYF. Full variable domain (remainder filled in from reference TRBV5-5 and TRBJ2-7): DAGVTQSPTHLIKTRGQQVTLRCSPISGHKSVSWYQQVLGQGPQFIFQYYEKEERGRGNFPDRFSARQFPNYSSELNVNALLLGDSALYLCASSGGQGLQEQYFGPGTRLTVT.

V is TRBV30 and J is TRBJ1-1; D ambiguous. Germline CDR1 is GTSNPN and CDR2 is SVGIG (reference sequence). The V end was cut by 1 base, the J end by 1 base, with 7 bases between. The CDR3 runs to 13 residues. The CDR3 protein is CAWSATQNTEAFF. The DNA of the CDR3 is TGTGCCTGGAGTGCCACCCAGAACACTGAAGCTTTCTTT.

The V and J genes are TRBV6-1 and TRBJ1-1, with D possibly TRBD1 on 5 matching bases. The ends were cut back, 2 bases at V and 1 base at J, with 5 bases in the middle. Germline V CDR1 and CDR2: MNHNS, SASEGT. This CDR3 is 13 amino acids long. Here the CDR3 DNA reads TGTGCCAGCAGTGAAACAGGGAACACTGAAGCTTTCTTT. Encoded protein: CASSETGNTEAFF.

The gene calls are TRBV19 and TRBJ2-7; 7 bases are a match to TRBD2. The CDR3 runs 19 residues. Germline CDR1 and CDR2: LNHDA and SQIVND (reference sequence). After removal of 4 bases from V and 2 bases from J, the junction contained 20 bases not matched to a gene. This CDR3 is CASSRKLTLTGTKAYEQYF. CDR3 nucleotides: TGTGCCAGTAGTAGGAAGTTGACCCTAACTGGGACTAAGGCCTACGAGCAGTACTTC.

The chain combines TRBV9 with TRBJ2-1, with D perhaps being TRBD1 or TRBD2 (5 bases each). V was cut by 1 base and J by 8 bases, with 19 bases left in between. This CDR3 has 16 residues. From germline, CDR1 is SGDLS and CDR2 YYNGEE. This chain's CDR3 is CASSVRGVEAFDEQFF. The CDR3 DNA is TGTGCCAGCAGCGTACGAGGGGTGGAGGCCTTCGATGAGCAGTTCTTC.

The chain has TRBV11-2 and TRBJ2-5; D might be TRBD1 or TRBD2, each matching 5 bases. CDR3 length: 16 residues. Trimming stripped 4 bases from V and 4 bases from J, with 19 bases between. Germline CDR1 reads SGHAT; CDR2 reads FQNNGV. This CDR3 reads CASSSRQGGPGETQYF. As DNA, the CDR3 is TGTGCCAGCAGCTCCCGTCAGGGCGGGCCGGGAGAGACCCAGTACTTC.

This chain joins TRBV5-6 and TRBJ1-3; D may be TRBD1 (5 bases). The CDR3 has 14 amino acids. Per germline, CDR1 SGHDT and CDR2 YYEEEE. Trimming removed 0 bases from V and 2 bases from J, with 6 bases in between. CDR3 DNA: TGTGCCAGCAGCTTGGGGGGCACTGGAAACACCATATATTTT. Amino acids: CASSLGGTGNTIYF.

The chain links TRBV30 to TRBJ1-5; no clear D gene. The CDR3 length is 15 residues. V shed 0 bases and J shed 0 bases, with 9 bases lying between them. Germline V gene sequence: CDR1 GTSNPN, CDR2 SVGIG (reference sequence). The CDR3 sequence is CAWSVQRSSNQPQHF. As DNA, the CDR3 is TGTGCCTGGAGTGTACAACGGTCTAGCAATCAGCCCCAGCATTTT.

V gene TRBV30 combines with J gene TRBJ1-2, with D unresolved. Germline loops: CDR1 GTSNPN, CDR2 SVGIG (reference sequence). This CDR3 spans 13 amino acids. Trimming pared 3 bases from V and 4 bases from J, leaving 12 bases between. As DNA, the CDR3 is TGTGCCTGGAGGGTGAATCGTGGCTATGGCTACACCTTC. This codes for CAWRVNRGYGYTF. The full variable domain, its missing parts supplied by reference TRBV30 and TRBJ1-2, is SQTIHQWPATLVQPVGSPLSLECTVEGTSNPNLYWYRQAAGRGLQLLFYSVGIGQISSEVPQNLSASRPQDRQFILSSKKLLLSDSGFYLCAWRVNRGYGYTFGSGTRLTVV.

The chain employs TRBV5-1 and TRBJ2-2, with a tentative D call TRBD1 (7 bases). With 4 bases removed from V and 6 bases from J, the gap between germline ends came to 16 bases. Germline V gene data show CDR1 as SGHRS and CDR2 as YFSETQ. This CDR3 spans 15 amino acids. The DNA of the CDR3 is TGCGCCAGCAGCCTCAACCAGGGGGAGGCCGGGGAGCTGTTTTTT. Its translation is CASSLNQGEAGELFF.

This chain uses TRBV30 with TRBJ2-2; D not certain. This CDR3 spans 14 amino acids. Trimming took off 3 bases at V and 4 bases at J, with 12 bases between the two ends. Germline CDR1 is GTSNPN and CDR2 is SVGIG (reference sequence). CDR3 coding DNA: TGTGCCTGGAGGAGAACAGCTCTCACCGGGGAGCTGTTTTTT. Translating gives CAWRRTALTGELFF.

The chain carries TRBV5-1 and TRBJ2-3; TRBD2 aligns across 12 bases. Germline V CDR1 and CDR2: SGHRS, YFSETQ. The CDR3 consists of 17 residues. J was trimmed by 6 bases and V by 3 bases; bases with no gene match: 11. The CDR3 coding sequence is TGCGCCAGCAGCTCCCTGGCTAGCGGGGGGGCCCGCGATACGCAGTATTTT. This translates into CASSSLASGGARDTQYF.

V gene TRBV25-1 combines with J gene TRBJ1-1, with no clear D. V was cut by 6 bases and J by 1 base, with 3 bases left in between. In germline, CDR1 is MGHDK, CDR2 SYGVNS. The length of the CDR3 is 11 residues. The CDR3: CASRRNTEAFF. The CDR3 nucleotides read TGTGCCAGCAGGAGGAACACTGAAGCTTTCTTT.

This chain connects TRBV7-2 to TRBJ1-1, with 8 positions matching TRBD1. This CDR3 is 14 amino acids long. Unmatched junction bases numbered 5, after V lost 6 bases and J lost 2 bases. Germline V gene lookup returns CDR1 SGHTA and CDR2 FQGNSA. The CDR3 loop reads CASSRQGPNTEAFF. The CDR3 region has the DNA TGTGCCAGCAGTCGACAGGGGCCTAACACTGAAGCTTTCTTT.

The count of this clone is one. The chain employs TRBV7-9 and TRBJ1-6, with TRBD1 as a possible D gene (5 bases). Per germline, CDR1 SEHNR and CDR2 FQNEAQ (reference sequence). V dropped 1 base and J dropped 7 bases, with 11 bases sitting between them. This CDR3 is built from 15 residues. The DNA for the CDR3 is TGTGCCAGCAGCTTAGTGACAGATCGGAATTCACCCCTCCACTTT. Protein product: CASSLVTDRNSPLHF.

The V call is TRBV6-5, the J call TRBJ1-4, with TRBD1 identical over 9 bases. Trimming took 5 bases from V and 11 from J; bases not matched to a gene: 12. This CDR3 region has 15 residues. Germline CDR1 reads MNHEY; CDR2 reads SVGAGI. The chain's CDR3 is CASSATGTGHEKLFF. The CDR3 coding sequence is TGTGCCAGCAGTGCAACCGGGACAGGGCACGAGAAACTGTTTTTT.

The V and J genes are TRBV2 and TRBJ1-3, with 8 positions matching TRBD1. V shed 2 bases, J shed 5 bases, and the junction held 8 bases outside the gene matches. This CDR3 spans 16 amino acids. In germline, CDR1 is SNHLY, CDR2 FYNNEI. CDR3 residues: CASSEQGAGVRNTIYF. The CDR3 DNA sequence: TGTGCCAGCAGTGAACAGGGGGCCGGGGTGAGAAACACCATATATTTT.

V is TRBV25-1 and J is TRBJ2-5; 10 nucleotides agree with TRBD1. CDR3 length: 16 residues. The V gene's germline CDR1 is MGHDK and CDR2 SYGVNS. Losses at the gene ends were 1 base for V and 5 bases for J; bases not matched to a gene: 7. CDR3 coding DNA: TGTGCCAGCAGTGAATTGGGGACAGGGGAGATGGAGACCCAGTACTTC. Its translation is CASSELGTGEMETQYF.

The genes are TRBV13 and TRBJ2-5; 14 bases agree with TRBD2. The trim removed 2 bases at V and 2 bases at J, leaving 7 bases unmatched. The CDR3 consists of 18 residues. In germline, CDR1 is PRHDT, CDR2 FYEKMQ (reference sequence). The DNA of the CDR3 is TGTGCCAGCAGCTTATCTGGGACTAGCGGGGGTTCTCAAGAGACCCAGTACTTC. Translating gives CASSLSGTSGGSQETQYF.

The V gene is TRBV9, the J gene TRBJ2-5, with D possibly being TRBD1 or TRBD2 (5 bases each). CDR1 and CDR2 from the germline V gene are SGDLS and YYNGEE. This CDR3 spans 15 amino acids. Trimming stripped 2 bases from V and 5 bases from J, with 16 bases between. The CDR3 protein is CASSVFGGPTETQYF. The CDR3 DNA reads TGTGCCAGCAGCGTTTTTGGGGGACCTACGGAGACCCAGTACTTC.

The chain has TRBV4-1 and TRBJ2-3; 7 nucleotides agree with TRBD1. V was pared by 4 bases and J by 1 base, with 11 bases of the junction left unmatched. This CDR3 comprises 17 residues. Germline V gene sequence: CDR1 MGHRA, CDR2 YSYEKL. The CDR3 here is CASSPERQGEGTDTQYF. The CDR3 DNA sequence: TGCGCCAGCAGCCCCGAACGACAGGGAGAGGGCACAGATACGCAGTATTTT.